These T cell receptor beta chains were read from a single sample in a study of blood T cell repertoires in COVID-19. Profiling relied on immunoSEQ multiplex PCR, and the TCRdb table lists in-frame clones only, not all of them. The sample consists of 17,000 or so clones, roughly 91% of them appearing once. The specimen sequenced was peripheral blood. These TCRs come from a human donor in a cohort sampled during active COVID-19. CDR3s include the opening cysteine and the closing phenylalanine or tryptophan. Fields, in order: CDR3 protein, CDR3 DNA, J gene, V gene, clone size, D gene. The D gene is left open where the match is weak. For some rows the clone size is stated as once, few or many, or as a class when expanded; others skip it.

CASSLVRTSGVILGDTQYF	TGTGCCAGCAGCTTAGTACGGACTAGCGGGGTGATACTTGGAGATACGCAGTATTTT	TRBJ2-3	TRBV7-2	.	TRBD2
CASSVATMTSTGELFF	TGTGCCAGCAGCGTAGCTACAATGACTAGCACCGGGGAGCTGTTTTTT	TRBJ2-2	TRBV9	.	.
CASSSGTSGRNGVLTF	TGTGCCAGCAGCTCAGGGACTAGCGGGAGAAACGGCGTCCTGACTTTC	TRBJ2-6	TRBV5-4	.	TRBD2
CASGIAGAAQYF	TGTGCCAGCGGGATAGCGGGAGCGGCCCAGTACTTC	TRBJ2-7	TRBV7-2	.	TRBD2
CASSPVFGGHIQYF	TGTGCCAGCAGCCCCGTATTTGGGGGCCACATTCAGTACTTC	TRBJ2-4	TRBV6-5	.	.
CASSFGTGNTGELFF	TGCGCCAGCAGCTTCGGGACAGGTAACACCGGGGAGCTGTTTTTT	TRBJ2-2	TRBV5-1	.	TRBD1
CASSGNPSGWNIQYF	TGTGCCAGCAGCGGAAATCCCTCCGGGTGGAACATTCAGTACTTC	TRBJ2-4	TRBV11-3	few	.
CASSYGLAPGELFF	TGCGCCAGCAGCTACGGACTCGCCCCCGGGGAGCTGTTTTTT	TRBJ2-2	TRBV5-1	.	.
CASSLEGVGLRGAFF	TGCGCCAGCAGCTTGGAGGGGGTAGGGTTGAGAGGAGCTTTCTTT	TRBJ1-1	TRBV5-1	once	.
CASNRDRADLGEQYF	TGTGCCAGCAACCGAGACAGGGCCGACCTAGGCGAGCAGTACTTC	TRBJ2-7	TRBV6-5	.	TRBD1
CASSLRREYEQYF	TGCGCCAGCAGCCTGCGGCGGGAGTACGAGCAGTACTTC	TRBJ2-7	TRBV5-1	.	TRBD2
CASSNRGRTGELFF	TGTGCCAGCAGTAACAGGGGCCGCACCGGGGAGCTGTTTTTT	TRBJ2-2	TRBV5-4	once	TRBD1
CATSEAGKTQYF	TGTGCCACCAGTGAGGCAGGGAAGACGCAGTATTTT	TRBJ2-3	TRBV24-1	.	.
CASSLAASGKTQYF	TGTGCCAGCAGCTTGGCGGCTAGCGGGAAGACCCAGTACTTC	TRBJ2-5	TRBV5-4	.	TRBD2
CASLDRGRIEKLFF	TGTGCCAGCCTTGACAGGGGACGGATTGAAAAACTGTTTTTT	TRBJ1-4	TRBV28	.	TRBD1
CASSPGTSGGRSNEQFF	TGTGCCAGCAGCCCGGGGACTAGCGGCGGGAGATCCAATGAGCAGTTCTTC	TRBJ2-1	TRBV9	.	TRBD2
CAIRGPSDNSPLHF	TGTGCCATCAGGGGGCCCAGTGATAATTCACCCCTCCACTTT	TRBJ1-6	TRBV10-3	.	.
CASSGPGWTEAFF	TGTGCCAGCAGTGGCCCAGGGTGGACTGAAGCTTTCTTT	TRBJ1-1	TRBV25-1	.	.
CASERDRGEQYF	TGTGCCAGCGAGCGTGACAGGGGCGAGCAGTACTTC	TRBJ2-7	TRBV2	.	TRBD1
CASSFTGSSENYGYTF	TGTGCCAGCAGCTTTACAGGGAGTAGTGAGAACTATGGCTACACCTTC	TRBJ1-2	TRBV5-6	.	.
CASSPRLVTF	TGTGCCAGCAGCCCCCGTCTTGTCACCTTC	TRBJ1-2	TRBV21-1	.	.
CASMVGTPGGTEAFF	TGTGCCAGCATGGTCGGGACTCCAGGGGGAACTGAAGCTTTCTTT	TRBJ1-1	TRBV11-2	once	TRBD1
CASSAGTSFSYEQYF	TGCGCCAGCAGCGCCGGGACTAGCTTCTCCTACGAGCAGTACTTC	TRBJ2-7	TRBV5-1	.	TRBD2
CASSLGQGVTYEQYF	TGTGCCAGCAGCTTAGGACAGGGGGTTACCTACGAGCAGTACTTC	TRBJ2-7	TRBV5-8	.	TRBD1
CASSSSPKPTDTQYF	TGTGCCAGCAGCTCGTCCCCTAAGCCCACAGATACGCAGTATTTT	TRBJ2-3	TRBV7-8	.	.
CASSAEGYEQYF	TGTGCCAGCAGTGCTGAGGGCTACGAGCAGTACTTC	TRBJ2-7	TRBV2	.	.
CASSSDGEQDHMNTEAFF	TGTGCCAGCAGCTCCGACGGGGAGCAAGATCACATGAACACTGAAGCTTTCTTT	TRBJ1-1	TRBV11-3	.	.
CASSINRYTYEQYF	TGTGCCAGTAGTATTAACAGATATACCTACGAGCAGTACTTC	TRBJ2-7	TRBV19	.	.
CASSAEGTSGSFRFNEQFF	TGTGCCAGCAGCGCGGAAGGGACTAGCGGGAGTTTCAGGTTTAATGAGCAGTTCTTC	TRBJ2-1	TRBV7-9	.	TRBD2
CASSYGRGTDTQYF	TGTGCCAGCAGTTATGGGCGGGGGACGGATACGCAGTATTTT	TRBJ2-3	TRBV6-5	.	TRBD2
CAWSGQAWNEQFF	TGTGCCTGGAGTGGACAGGCATGGAATGAGCAGTTCTTC	TRBJ2-1	TRBV30	.	.
CASSQVETGELFF	TGTGCCAGCAGCCAAGTGGAGACCGGGGAGCTGTTTTTT	TRBJ2-2	TRBV3-1/TRBV3-2	few	.
CASSSDREGYTF	TGCGCCAGCAGCTCGGACAGGGAAGGCTACACCTTC	TRBJ1-2	TRBV5-1	few	TRBD1
CATSDRLSPRGTGELFF	TGTGCCACCAGTGACCGATTGTCTCCAAGGGGCACCGGGGAGCTGTTTTTT	TRBJ2-2	TRBV24-1	.	.
CASSQGLGITDTQYF	TGCGCCAGCAGCCAAGGTCTCGGGATCACAGATACGCAGTATTTT	TRBJ2-3	TRBV4-1	.	.
CASSLGQGGVYTF	TGCGCCAGCAGCCTCGGACAGGGCGGGGTCTACACCTTC	TRBJ1-2	TRBV4-3	.	TRBD1
CAWSPDPRYTEAFF	TGTGCCTGGAGTCCTGACCCGCGGTACACTGAAGCTTTCTTT	TRBJ1-1	TRBV30	.	.